This TCR beta chain was identified during a study of OX40 agonist ivuxolimab in advanced cancers. Study background: Eligibility admitted prior anti-PD-1, anti-PD-L1 or anti-CTLA-4 therapy; around 38% had some.

Sequencing used immunoSEQ multiplex PCR; TCRdb keeps in-frame clones, though not all of them. The sample comprises approximately 14,000 clones, 80% of which are singletons, and 25% to 35% rests with the top ten. This CDR3 contains 14 residues. Looked up from germline, CDR1 is SGHAT and CDR2 is FQNNGV. Trimming removed 5 bases from V and 6 bases from J, with 14 bases in between. This clone was seen a single time. V is TRBV11-2 and J is TRBJ2-1; D is perhaps TRBD2 (6 bases). The sequencing used CD4+ or CD8+ T cells sorted from blood, collected in a trial of the OX40 agonist ivuxolimab. This receptor was obtained from an adult with an advanced solid tumor such as melanoma, head and neck, liver or kidney cancer. CDR3 in amino acids: CASSPGTAANEQFF. CDR3 bases: TGTGCCAGCAGCCCGGGGACTGCAGCCAATGAGCAGTTCTTC.